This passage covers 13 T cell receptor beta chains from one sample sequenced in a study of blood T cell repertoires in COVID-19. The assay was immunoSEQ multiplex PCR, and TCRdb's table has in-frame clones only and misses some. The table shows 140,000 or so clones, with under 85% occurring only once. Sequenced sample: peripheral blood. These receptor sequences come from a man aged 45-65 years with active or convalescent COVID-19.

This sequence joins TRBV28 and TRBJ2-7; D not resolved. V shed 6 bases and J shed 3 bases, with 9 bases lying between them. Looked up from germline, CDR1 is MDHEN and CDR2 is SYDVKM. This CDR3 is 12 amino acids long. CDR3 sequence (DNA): TGTGCCAGCAGGGAGACCCGCTACGAGCAGTACTTC. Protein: CASRETRYEQYF.

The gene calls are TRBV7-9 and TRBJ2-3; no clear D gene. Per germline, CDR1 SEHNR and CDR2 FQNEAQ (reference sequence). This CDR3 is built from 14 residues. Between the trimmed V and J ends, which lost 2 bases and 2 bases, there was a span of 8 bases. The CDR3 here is CASSLSAATDTQYF. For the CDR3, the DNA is TGTGCCAGCAGCTTAAGCGCGGCCACAGATACGCAGTATTTT. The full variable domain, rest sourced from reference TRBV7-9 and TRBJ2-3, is DTGVSQNPRHKITKRGQNVTFRCDPISEHNRLYWYRQTLGQGPEFLTYFQNEAQLEKSRLLSDRFSAERPKGSFSTLEIQRTEQGDSAMYLCASSLSAATDTQYFGPGTRLTVL.

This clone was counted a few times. CDR3 DNA sequence: TGTGCCAGCAGTCCCGCAGGGAACTATGGCTACACCTTC. Amino acids: CASSPAGNYGYTF. V is TRBV27 and J is TRBJ1-2; weak D call: TRBD1 (5 bases). The CDR3 spans 13 residues. Trimming cost V 5 bases and J 2 bases, with 9 bases left between them. Germline V CDR1 and CDR2: MNHEY, SMNVEV (reference sequence).

CDR3 protein: CASSLSSGRAYEQYF. CDR3 sequence (DNA): TGTGCCAGCAGTTTATCTAGCGGGAGGGCCTACGAGCAGTACTTC. This chain connects TRBV28 to TRBJ2-7, with 12 positions matching TRBD2. The junction had 0 bases not matched to a gene; V was cut back by 1 base and J by 2 bases. Germline assignment: CDR1 MDHEN and CDR2 SYDVKM. The CDR3 contains 15 residues.

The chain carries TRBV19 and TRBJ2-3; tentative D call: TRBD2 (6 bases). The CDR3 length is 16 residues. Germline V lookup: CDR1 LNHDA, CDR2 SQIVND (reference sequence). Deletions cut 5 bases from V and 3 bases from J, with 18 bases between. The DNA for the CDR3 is TGTGCCAGTAGTGGCCCCCGGTCGGGGGAAACAGATACGCAGTATTTT. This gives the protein CASSGPRSGETDTQYF.

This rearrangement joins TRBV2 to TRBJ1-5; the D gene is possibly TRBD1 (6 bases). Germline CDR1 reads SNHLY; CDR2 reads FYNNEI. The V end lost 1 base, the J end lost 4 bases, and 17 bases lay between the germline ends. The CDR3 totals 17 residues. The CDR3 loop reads CASSEGAGGRGNQPQHF. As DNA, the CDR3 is TGTGCCAGCAGTGAAGGGGCGGGGGGCAGAGGTAATCAGCCCCAGCATTTT.

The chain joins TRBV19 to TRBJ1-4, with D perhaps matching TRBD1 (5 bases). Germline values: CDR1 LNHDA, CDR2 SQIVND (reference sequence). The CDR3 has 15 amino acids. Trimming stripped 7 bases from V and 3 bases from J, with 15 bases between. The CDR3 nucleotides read TGTGCCAGTATCCCGAGTGGGGCCTCTAATGAAAAACTGTTTTTT. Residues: CASIPSGASNEKLFF.

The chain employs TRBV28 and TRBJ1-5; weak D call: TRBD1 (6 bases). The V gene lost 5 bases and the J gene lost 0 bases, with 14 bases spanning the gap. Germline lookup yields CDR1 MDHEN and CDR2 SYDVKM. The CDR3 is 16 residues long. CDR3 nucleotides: TGTGCCAGCAGTCCAAACAGGGCATATAGCAATCAGCCCCAGCATTTT. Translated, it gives CASSPNRAYSNQPQHF.

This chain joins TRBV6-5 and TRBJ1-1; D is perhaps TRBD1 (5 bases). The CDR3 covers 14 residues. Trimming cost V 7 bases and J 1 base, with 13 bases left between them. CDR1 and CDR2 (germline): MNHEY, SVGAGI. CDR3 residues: CASTRQSGNTEAFF. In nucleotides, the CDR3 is TGTGCCAGCACCAGACAGTCCGGGAACACTGAAGCTTTCTTT.

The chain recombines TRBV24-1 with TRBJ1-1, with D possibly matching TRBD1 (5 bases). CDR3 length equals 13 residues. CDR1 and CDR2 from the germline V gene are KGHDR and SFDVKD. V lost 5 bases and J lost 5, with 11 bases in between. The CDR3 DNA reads TGTGCCACCAGTGCTGGGGCCAAAACTGAAGCTTTCTTT. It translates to CATSAGAKTEAFF.

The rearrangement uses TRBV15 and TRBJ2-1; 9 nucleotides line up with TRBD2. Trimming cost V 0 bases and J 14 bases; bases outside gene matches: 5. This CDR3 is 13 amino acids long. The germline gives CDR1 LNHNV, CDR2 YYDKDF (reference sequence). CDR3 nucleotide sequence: TGTGCCACCAGCAGAGATGTTAGCGGGAGAGAGTTCTTC. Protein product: CATSRDVSGREFF.

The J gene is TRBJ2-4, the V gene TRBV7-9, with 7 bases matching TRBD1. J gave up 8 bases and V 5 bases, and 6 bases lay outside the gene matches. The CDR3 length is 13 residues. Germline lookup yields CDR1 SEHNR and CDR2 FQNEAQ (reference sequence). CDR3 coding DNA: TGTGCCAGCAGCCCTAGGGACAGACACATTCAGTACTTC. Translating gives CASSPRDRHIQYF.

The CDR3 reads CASSAAGGRSDEQYF. The CDR3, as DNA: TGCGCCAGCAGTGCCGCGGGCGGGAGGTCGGACGAGCAGTACTTC. The rearrangement links TRBV10-1 to TRBJ2-7, with TRBD2 identical over 8 bases. Per the germline V gene, CDR1 is WNHNN and CDR2 is SYGVQD (reference sequence). With 4 bases clipped from V and 5 bases from J, the junction kept 10 bases outside the gene matches. The CDR3 has 15 amino acids.